A selection of T cell receptor beta chains follows, all from one sample in a study of blood T cells in healthy people across ages. Via MiXCR, TCRdb re-called the 5' RACE reads, giving one row per CDR3 protein. Among 790,000 or so distinct CDR3 sequences listed, around half were seen once. Sequencing was carried out using blood. The origin of the receptors is a man at least 80 years old in good health. CDR3s include the opening cysteine and the closing phenylalanine or tryptophan. D genes are given only for firm matches. Clone size is not always given. Where it is, it says once, few, many or a class for expanded clones.

J	size	D	V	CDR3	DNA
TRBJ2-1	-	TRBD2	TRBV12-3/TRBV12-4	CASSHGTSGNEQFF	TGTGCCAGCTCCCACGGGACTAGCGGTAATGAGCAGTTCTTC
TRBJ2-7	many	-	TRBV12-3/TRBV12-4	CASSVHQGPGGSYEQYF	TGTGCCAGCAGTGTACACCAGGGGCCCGGTGGGTCTTACGAGCAGTACTTC
TRBJ1-5	-	-	TRBV18	CASSRRTENQPQHF	TGTGCCAGCTCTCGGAGGACAGAGAATCAGCCCCAGCATTTT
TRBJ2-7	few	-	TRBV2	CASKGTGDYEQYF	TGTGCCAGTAAAGGGACGGGGGACTACGAGCAGTACTTC
TRBJ2-3	-	TRBD1	TRBV2	CASSELGGVGDTQYF	TGTGCCAGCAGTGAACTAGGGGGCGTGGGAGATACGCAGTATTTT
TRBJ2-7	-	TRBD2	TRBV15	CATSRVTSSHEQYF	TGTGCCACCAGCAGAGTGACTAGCTCCCACGAGCAGTACTTC
TRBJ2-7	-	TRBD1	TRBV20-1	CSAPRQGTLGEQYF	TGCAGTGCTCCCCGACAGGGAACTTTAGGCGAGCAGTACTTC
TRBJ2-7	many	TRBD2	TRBV20-1	CSARMAGETYEQYF	TGCAGTGCTCGAATGGCGGGAGAAACCTACGAGCAGTACTTC
TRBJ1-1	-	TRBD1	TRBV20-1	CSARRLDRGNTEAFF	TGCAGTGCTAGAAGACTTGACAGGGGGAACACTGAAGCTTTCTTT
TRBJ2-1	few	-	TRBV18	CASSPDRGGGYEQFF	TGTGCCAGCTCACCGGACCGAGGAGGGGGCTATGAGCAGTTCTTC
TRBJ2-5	many	-	TRBV12-3/TRBV12-4	CASSRTGFQETQYF	TGTGCCAGCAGTCGGACCGGATTCCAAGAGACCCAGTACTTC
TRBJ2-1	-	TRBD2	TRBV7-2	CASSPEGTSGTNEQFF	TGTGCCAGCAGCCCAGAAGGGACTAGCGGGACCAATGAGCAGTTCTTC
TRBJ2-1	few	TRBD1	TRBV6-2/TRBV6-3	CASRDRVGEQFF	TGTGCCAGTAGGGACAGGGTAGGCGAGCAGTTCTTC
TRBJ2-1	many	-	TRBV12-3/TRBV12-4	CASSFRGLASNEQFF	TGTGCCAGCAGTTTCCGTGGGTTGGCGTCGAATGAGCAGTTCTTC
TRBJ2-1	few	-	TRBV20-1	CSAARYFSKSNEQFF	TGCAGTGCTGCCCGCTACTTCTCTAAATCCAATGAGCAGTTCTTC
TRBJ1-2	-	-	TRBV7-2	CASSLAWAANYGYTF	TGTGCCAGCAGCTTAGCTTGGGCAGCTAACTATGGCTACACCTTC
TRBJ2-5	many	TRBD2	TRBV7-2	CASSPTAGTLQAAQYF	TGTGCCAGCAGCCCTACAGCGGGGACCCTCCAAGCAGCCCAGTACTTC
TRBJ2-3	-	-	TRBV15	CATSRESGLVNTQYF	TGTGCCACCAGCAGAGAATCCGGTTTGGTAAATACGCAGTATTTT
TRBJ1-5	-	-	TRBV28	CASSPTGAANQPLHF	TGTGCCAGCAGTCCCACGGGGGCAGCGAATCAGCCCCTGCATTTT
TRBJ2-3	-	-	TRBV6-2/TRBV6-3	CASTLLRTSGSTDTQYF	TGTGCCAGCACCCTCCTAAGGACTTCGGGGAGCACAGATACGCAGTATTTT
TRBJ2-3	-	-	TRBV3-1	CASSTWTGTDTQYF	TGTGCCAGCAGCACGTGGACAGGCACAGATACGCAGTATTTT
TRBJ1-5	-	TRBD1	TRBV4-3	CASSLSRGNQPQHF	TGCGCCAGCAGCCTCTCCAGGGGGAATCAGCCCCAGCATTTT
TRBJ2-7	-	TRBD2	TRBV25-1	CASSRARAGVGEQYF	TGTGCCAGCAGCCGAGCGAGGGCGGGAGTGGGCGAGCAGTACTTC
TRBJ2-5	-	TRBD2	TRBV3-1	CASSPGTSGITETQYF	TGTGCCAGCAGCCCGGGGACTAGCGGGATCACGGAGACCCAGTACTTC
TRBJ2-7	many	TRBD2	TRBV7-2	CASSHTSGSRYEQYF	TGTGCCAGCAGCCACACTAGCGGGAGCCGGTACGAGCAGTACTTC
TRBJ1-4	few	TRBD1	TRBV10-2	CASSDTRGRSEKLFF	TGCGCCAGCAGTGACACGAGGGGGCGTAGTGAAAAACTGTTTTTT
TRBJ2-1	-	-	TRBV11-2	CASSLPQAATNEQFF	TGTGCCAGCAGCTTACCACAGGCCGCGACGAATGAGCAGTTCTTC
TRBJ2-4	few	-	TRBV12-3/TRBV12-4	CASSLADIQYF	TGTGCCAGCAGTTTGGCCGACATTCAGTACTTC